This T cell receptor beta chain was sequenced in a study of lymphopenia after photon versus proton radiotherapy. General observations from the study: Oligoclonal CD8+ Temra expansion after nadir drove photon patients' diversity drop.

The length of the CDR3 is 15 residues. Germline V gene sequence: CDR1 WSHSY, CDR2 SAAADI. V trimming: 5 bases; J trimming: 4 bases; junction bases outside the gene matches: 6. Only in-frame clones appear in the TCRdb table, and some are missing; sequencing was by immunoSEQ multiplex PCR. The data show several thousand clones, with about 90% seen just once and roughly 17% held by the top ten. Remarks on this clone: What it binds is unknown.

This TCR was sampled from a man aged 55 to 70 with cholangiocarcinoma. Sequencing used peripheral blood, obtained from a patient treated with photon-based radiotherapy. The chain carries TRBV10-2 and TRBJ2-1; TRBD1 aligns across 9 bases. CDR3 bases: TGCGCCAGCAGTCAGGGACAGGGCCAATACAATGAGCAGTTCTTC. This translates into CASSQGQGQYNEQFF.